These 26 T cell receptor beta chains came from one sample sequenced in a study of CD8+CD57+ T cells in acquired aplastic anemia. Using genomic DNA as the template, TCR beta VDJ and CDR3 profiling was carried out. TCRdb itself ran the reads through MiXCR, one entry per CDR3 protein. Of roughly 150,000 distinct CDR3 sequences in the sample, about 45% were seen once. Patients chosen for sequencing had CD8+CD57+ cells that had expanded, as shown by flow cytometry. The specimen was sorted CD4+, CD8+, or CD8+CD57+ T cells (not recorded which) from PBMCs. These receptors came from a human donor with aplastic anemia.

The chain recombines TRBV2 with TRBJ2-7; D may be TRBD2 (6 bases). Germline V lookup: CDR1 SNHLY, CDR2 FYNNEI. The germline V and J ends were trimmed by 5 bases and 7 bases, with 15 bases remaining between them. The CDR3 extends over 13 amino acids. CDR3 nucleotide sequence: TGTGCCAGCAGTCGACTAGTCTACAATGAGCAGTACGTC. It translates to CASSRLVYNEQYV.

The V and J genes are TRBV10-3 and TRBJ2-7; 7 bases map to TRBD1. The CDR3 consists of 13 residues. The V gene end was trimmed by 11 bases and the J gene end by 6 bases; junction bases not matched to a gene: 13. CDR1 is ENHRY and CDR2 is SYGVKD in the germline V gene. This chain's CDR3 is CAVNPGQTAEQYF. CDR3 nucleotides: TGTGCCGTGAACCCGGGACAGACCGCCGAGCAGTACTTC.

CDR3 coding DNA: TGTGCCACCAGCAGAGATAGGGCAGATACGCAGTATTTT. This encodes CATSRDRADTQYF. The rearrangement joins TRBV15 to TRBJ2-3; D gene ambiguous. Germline CDR1 LNHNV, CDR2 YYDKDF (reference sequence). V lost 0 bases to trimming and J lost 4 bases, with 5 bases between them. The CDR3 has 13 amino acids. The full variable domain, completed using reference TRBV15 and TRBJ2-3, is DAMVIQNPRYQVTQFGKPVTLSCSQTLNHNVMYWYQQKSSQAPKLLFHYYDKDFNNEADTPDNFQSRRPNTSFCFLDIRSPGLGDTAMYLCATSRDRADTQYFGPGTRLTVL.

The chain uses TRBV24-1 and TRBJ2-5, with 9 bases fitting TRBD2. Germline V CDR1 and CDR2: KGHDR, SFDVKD. CDR3 length equals 19 residues. The J segment lost 4 bases and the V segment lost 3 bases, leaving 17 bases of the junction unmatched. For the CDR3, the DNA is TGTGCCACCAGTGATGTCCAAATCGGGACTAGCAGTTACGGAGAGACCCAGTACTTC. Amino acid sequence: CATSDVQIGTSSYGETQYF.

Ten or more counts support this clonotype. The rearrangement joins TRBV5-1 to TRBJ1-2; no clear D. Trimming took 0 bases from V and 0 from J, leaving 12 bases between them. The length of the CDR3 is 16 residues. Per the germline V gene, CDR1 is SGHRS and CDR2 is YFSETQ. The CDR3: CASSLVSQTPNYGYTF. CDR3 nucleotides: TGCGCCAGCAGCTTGGTCTCACAAACACCTAACTATGGCTACACCTTC.

This clonotype was observed at least ten times. The CDR3: CASSQDFGTVSTDTQYF. For the CDR3, the DNA is TGTGCCAGCAGCCAAGATTTCGGGACAGTTAGCACAGATACGCAGTATTTT. The chain couples TRBV14 to TRBJ2-3, with TRBD1 identical over 7 bases. From germline, CDR1 is SGHDN and CDR2 FVKESK. This CDR3 is built from 17 residues. The J segment lost 0 bases and the V segment lost 0 bases, leaving 6 bases of the junction unmatched.

This clonotype was picked up many times. The chain employs TRBV20-1 and TRBJ1-4; TRBD1 is a possible D gene (5 bases). This CDR3 comprises 15 residues. Germline V gene lookup returns CDR1 DFQATT and CDR2 SNEGSKA (reference sequence). Trimming took off 6 bases at V and 6 bases at J, with 20 bases between the two ends. The chain's CDR3 is CSASALGGSYEKLFF. DNA for the CDR3: TGCAGTGCATCAGCTCTTGGGGGAAGTTATGAAAAACTGTTTTTT.

The chain uses TRBV19 and TRBJ2-5; TRBD1 matches at 11 bases. CDR3 length: 17 residues. Per the germline V gene, CDR1 is LNHDA and CDR2 is SQIVND (reference sequence). J gave up 1 base and V 3 bases, and 7 bases lay outside the gene matches. Here the CDR3 reads CASSILGTGGFQETQYF. CDR3 coding DNA: TGTGCCAGTAGTATTTTGGGGACAGGGGGTTTCCAAGAGACCCAGTACTTC.

This clonotype has ten or more counts. The V call is TRBV9, the J call TRBJ1-2; D perhaps matches TRBD1 (6 bases). The CDR3 totals 15 residues. Trimming shortened V by 4 bases and J by 8 bases, and 21 bases separated the two germline ends. Germline values: CDR1 SGDLS, CDR2 YYNGEE. In nucleotides, the CDR3 is TGTGCCAGCAGCAAAGGCCCAGGGGAGGAACAGGGCTACACCTTC. Its protein is CASSKGPGEEQGYTF.

This clonotype came up many times. The rearrangement links TRBV10-2 to TRBJ2-4, with TRBD2 as a possible D gene (5 bases). The CDR3 length is 15 residues. V lost 8 bases and J lost 1, with 15 bases in between. Germline V gene sequence: CDR1 WSHSY, CDR2 SAAADI. This CDR3 is CASLPSGLAKNIQYF. The CDR3 DNA reads TGCGCCAGCCTCCCTTCGGGGTTGGCCAAAAACATTCAGTACTTC.

Of note for this clonotype: One junction end disagrees with the germline gene, perhaps due to a read error. The chain combines TRBV19 with TRBJ2-2; TRBD2 agrees at 7 bases. CDR1 is LNHDA, CDR2 SQIVND, per germline (reference sequence). The CDR3 is 13 residues long. The CDR3 DNA reads TGTGCCAGTAGACATAGCTCTTCGGGGGGGCTGTTTTTT. Encoded protein: CASRHSSSGGLFF.

The genes are TRBV25-1 and TRBJ2-1; TRBD1 aligns across 9 bases. J was trimmed by 5 bases and V by 6 bases; bases with no gene match: 5. From germline, CDR1 is MGHDK and CDR2 SYGVNS. This CDR3 is 14 amino acids long. The CDR3 sequence is CASSLGTGHNEQFF. CDR3 in DNA: TGTGCCAGCAGCTTAGGGACAGGGCACAATGAGCAGTTCTTC.

The chain combines TRBV30 with TRBJ1-5; D call uncertain. Germline-derived CDR1 and CDR2 are GTSNPN and SVGIG (reference sequence). The V end lost 1 base, the J end lost 0 bases, and 13 bases lay between the germline ends. The CDR3 contains 16 residues. CDR3 in amino acids: CAWSAALAASNQPQHF. Written as DNA, the CDR3 is TGTGCCTGGAGTGCCGCCTTAGCAGCTAGCAATCAGCCCCAGCATTTT.

A remark on this clonotype: A much larger clone lies a single base off, so this may be a read error. The chain links TRBV6-2 or TRBV6-3 to TRBJ1-1; D is possibly TRBD1 (5 bases). V was shortened by 8 bases and J by 1 base, with 20 bases between the two germline ends. Germline V gives CDR1 MNHEY, CDR2 SVGEGT. This CDR3 has 16 amino acids. The CDR3 region has the DNA TGTGCCAGCGGTCCAATGCCCGGACACTCGAACACTGAAGCTTTCTTT. Its protein is CASGPMPGHSNTEAFF.

To note about this clonotype: At one boundary the junction diverges from the germline segment, which might be a read error. This rearrangement joins TRBV13 to TRBJ1-1; no clear D gene. The CDR3 runs 14 residues. Germline V CDR1 and CDR2: PRHDT, FYEKMQ (reference sequence). CDR3 region: CASSLERMNTEALF. The CDR3 region has the DNA TGTGCCAGCAGCTTGGAACGGATGAACACTGAAGCTCTCTTT.

Comment on this clonotype: A much larger clone is a single base away; this may be a read error. DNA of the CDR3: TGCGCCAGCAGCTACGCCGGGGACAGGGAGGATGGCTACACCTTC. Amino acid sequence: CASSYAGDREDGYTF. V is TRBV5-1 and J is TRBJ1-2; TRBD1 agrees at 9 bases. Germline CDR1 reads SGHRS; CDR2 reads YFSETQ. V was pared by 3 bases and J by 6 bases, with 9 bases of the junction left unmatched. The CDR3 spans 15 residues.

V gene TRBV27 combines with J gene TRBJ1-6, with D possibly matching TRBD1 (5 bases). V was cut by 5 bases and J by 10 bases, with 21 bases left in between. Germline V lookup: CDR1 MNHEY, CDR2 SMNVEV (reference sequence). This CDR3 region has 16 residues. CDR3 sequence reads: CASSPGRVGSWSPLHF. In DNA, the CDR3 is TGTGCCAGCAGTCCCGGCAGGGTCGGATCTTGGTCACCCCTCCACTTT.

This rearrangement joins TRBV10-2 to TRBJ2-6, with TRBD1 matching 12 bases. The CDR3 has 18 residues. Losses at the gene ends were 1 base for V and 2 bases for J; bases not matched to a gene: 3. Germline loops: CDR1 WSHSY, CDR2 SAAADI. As DNA, the CDR3 is TGCGCCAGCAGTGAGTGGGACAGGGGGCGAGCTGGGGCCAACGTCCTGACTTTC. It translates to CASSEWDRGRAGANVLTF.

In regard to this clonotype: This may come from a read error, since a much larger clone is one base off. Because the CDR3 is missing its conserved closing phenylalanine or tryptophan, this is likely a read error. The chain has TRBV29-1 and TRBJ2-1, with 9 bases fitting TRBD2. CDR1 and CDR2 (germline): SQVTM, ANQGSEA. There are 15 residues in the CDR3. Here the CDR3 reads CGVEPQSGGMNEQFS. The CDR3 coding sequence is TGCGGCGTTGAACCCCAGAGCGGGGGGATGAATGAGCAGTTCTCC.

This clonotype has at least ten counts. CDR3 region: CASSYSSISSYEQYV. CDR3 in DNA: TGTGCCAGCAGTTACTCATCGATAAGCTCCTACGAGCAGTACGTC. This chain links TRBV6-5 with TRBJ2-7; D unresolved. This CDR3 contains 15 residues. Trimming removed 0 bases from V and 0 bases from J, with 9 bases in between. Germline assignment: CDR1 MNHEY and CDR2 SVGAGI.

The rearrangement uses TRBV10-1 and TRBJ2-7; D possibly matches TRBD1 or TRBD2 (6 bases each). This CDR3 spans 16 amino acids. The germline V gene encodes CDR1 WNHNN and CDR2 SYGVQD (reference sequence). Deletions cut 4 bases from V and 4 bases from J, with 20 bases between. CDR3 coding DNA: TGCGCCAGCAGTGGCTCTGTAGGCAGGGGAGGATACGAGCAGTACTTC. Protein sequence: CASSGSVGRGGYEQYF.

This chain joins TRBV10-1 and TRBJ2-7, with 12 bases lining up with TRBD2. Per germline, CDR1 WNHNN and CDR2 SYGVQD (reference sequence). Trimming at V came to 9 bases and at J to 3 bases, leaving 9 bases not matched to a gene. The CDR3 sequence is 15 residues long. The CDR3 nucleotides are TGCGCCAGACCTAGACTAGCGGGAGACTGCTACGAGCAGTACTTC. Protein sequence: CARPRLAGDCYEQYF.

This rearrangement joins TRBV19 to TRBJ1-1, with 10 bases matching TRBD1. The germline V gene encodes CDR1 LNHDA and CDR2 SQIVND (reference sequence). Trimming at V came to 3 bases and at J to 5 bases, leaving 9 bases not matched to a gene. The CDR3 has 16 amino acids. The CDR3 spells CASSIWTTGGRTEAFF. The CDR3 DNA reads TGTGCCAGTAGTATTTGGACGACAGGGGGCAGGACTGAAGCTTTCTTT.

This clonotype came up once. The genes are TRBV25-1 and TRBJ2-5; D might be TRBD1 or TRBD2, each matching 6 bases. The CDR3 has 17 amino acids. Germline CDR1 MGHDK, CDR2 SYGVNS. With 4 bases removed from V and 2 bases from J, the gap between germline ends came to 20 bases. CDR3 sequence reads: CASSASEDSFTQETQYF. The DNA of the CDR3 is TGTGCCAGCAGTGCTAGCGAGGACAGTTTCACACAAGAGACCCAGTACTTC.

This clonotype was recorded at least ten times. The V and J genes are TRBV9 and TRBJ1-1; no reliable D call. Germline V lookup: CDR1 SGDLS, CDR2 YYNGEE. Trimming took off 1 base at V and 4 bases at J, with 14 bases between the two ends. This CDR3 contains 15 residues. The DNA of the CDR3 is TGTGCCAGCAGCGTATTAGGGTCAGGTCGCACTGAAGCTTTCTTT. The encoded protein is CASSVLGSGRTEAFF.

As for this clonotype: A read error may produce the germline difference seen at one junction end. V and J are TRBV10-1 and TRBJ1-2; TRBD1 matches at 10 bases. The CDR3 length is 15 residues. Germline CDR1 is WNHNN and CDR2 is SYGVQD (reference sequence). The CDR3, as DNA: TGTGCCAGCATTCGGACAGGGGGGTCTAACTATGGCTACACCTTC. This encodes CASIRTGGSNYGYTF.